What follows are 7 T cell receptor beta chains derived from one specimen sequenced in a study of T cells expressing NK-cell markers. TCRdb re-called the 5' RACE reads; every CDR3 protein appears as one record, without DNA. This sample contains a few hundred thousand distinct CDR3 sequences. Sample: blood T cells: a sorted CD56 or NKG2C T cell subset, CD4+ or CD8+ T cells, or bulk PBMC T cells (not recorded which). These receptor sequences come from a woman aged 50 to 60 in good health.

The J gene is TRBJ2-1, the V gene TRBV12-3 or TRBV12-4; TCRdb reports TRBD1, a call that lacks DNA to check it against. The CDR3 covers 13 residues. The CDR3 region is CASNLRGLNEQFF.

The rearrangement uses TRBV13 and TRBJ2-2; TCRdb selects TRBD2, and the lack of DNA leaves this call unchecked. Germline CDR1 PRHDT, CDR2 FYEKMQ (reference sequence). CDR3 size: 16 residues. CDR3 residues: CASSFVSSGNTGELFF.

V and J are TRBV6-6 and TRBJ1-1; TCRdb designates TRBD1, a call that cannot be tested without DNA. Germline loops: CDR1 MNHNY, CDR2 SVGAGI (reference sequence). The CDR3 has 14 residues. Here the CDR3 reads CASTRDGMNTEAFF.

The chain couples TRBV28 to TRBJ2-1. This CDR3 spans 12 amino acids. Germline V gene sequence: CDR1 MDHEN, CDR2 SYDVKM. CDR3 residues: CASSLGRDEQFF.

This chain uses TRBV5-1 with TRBJ2-3; the TCRdb call, TRBD1, lacks DNA for checking. Germline assignment: CDR1 SGHRS and CDR2 YFSETQ. The CDR3 is 15 amino acids. CDR3 amino acids: CASSFRGGAADTQYF.

V is TRBV20-1 and J is TRBJ1-2; no DNA is available, so the TRBD1 call from TCRdb remains unchecked. This CDR3 has 12 amino acids. Germline V lookup: CDR1 DFQATT, CDR2 SNEGSKA (reference sequence). This CDR3 is CSARAPPDGYTF.

V is TRBV3-1 and J is TRBJ2-5; the TCRdb call, TRBD1, lacks DNA for checking. The CDR3 loop spans 15 amino acids. CDR1 and CDR2 from the germline V gene are LGHDT and YNNKEL (reference sequence). This CDR3 reads CASSQDGTPRETQYF.